This TCR beta chain was retrieved from a study of T-cell reconstitution after alpha-beta-depleted transplantation in children. Findings of the study overall: The high TCRbeta diversity at day 60 in some patients came from surviving recipient T cells and thymic progenitors. The origin of alpha-beta T cells about two months after transplant was reportedly several hundred expanded graft clones. From newly produced T cells came most of the T-cell counts and diversity one year after transplant.

Molecular barcoding with unique molecular identifiers was used for the TCRbeta library. Each CDR3 protein is one row after TCRdb ran MiXCR on the PCR reads. The repertoire holds 300,000 to 400,000 distinct CDR3 sequences, around 15% seen once, with approximately 38% in the top ten. With regard to this clonotype: No antigen is known for it.

V shed 4 bases and J 4 bases; nucleotides not matched to a gene: 4. The CDR3 is made up of 16 amino acids. Germline V gene sequence: CDR1 SGHTA, CDR2 FQGNSA. Source: PBMCs, mostly from graft donor cells, taken 360 days after TCRalphabeta/CD19-depleted stem cell transplant. The TCR originated in a male patient aged 2-10 years who had a stem cell transplant for acute lymphoblastic leukemia, so the T cells may come from the graft donor. V is TRBV7-2 and J is TRBJ2-7, with 16 bases fitting TRBD2. The CDR3 sequence: CASSWGLAGGPYEQYF. The CDR3, as DNA: TGTGCCAGCAGCTGGGGACTAGCGGGAGGGCCGTACGAGCAGTACTTC.